Listed below are T cell receptor beta chains from one sample, sequenced in a study of identical twins. TCRdb used MiXCR to reprocess the 5' RACE reads, holding one entry per CDR3 protein. The table records hundreds of thousands of distinct CDR3 sequences, 15% to 20% of them present only once. This sample also belongs to another study, concerning T cells expressing NK-cell markers.

Material: PBMCs. The receptors were gathered from a woman between 18 and 29 years old in good health. Both conserved end residues are part of each CDR3. The order of the fields is clone size, V gene, J gene, D gene, CDR3 DNA, CDR3 protein. A D gene is named only where the DNA matches it firmly. Size is omitted from some rows. Given values are once, few, many or a class for expanded clones.

.	TRBV5-1	TRBJ2-7	.	TGCGCCAGCAGCTTGTTGACGGCTTCCTACGAGCAGTACTTC	CASSLLTASYEQYF
many	TRBV6-5	TRBJ2-1	.	TGTGCCAGCAGTTCTGGCCTCTACAATGAGCAGTTCTTC	CASSSGLYNEQFF
few	TRBV10-3	TRBJ1-1	.	TGTGCCATATCTACCGGGACCGACAACACTGAAGCTTTCTTT	CAISTGTDNTEAFF
.	TRBV2	TRBJ2-5	TRBD2	TGTGCCAGCCACCGAAATAGCGGGAGTCGGCAAGAGACCCAGTACTTC	CASHRNSGSRQETQYF
.	TRBV13	TRBJ2-3	.	TGTGCCAGCAGCTTCGGCGCGGTCACAGATACGCAGTATTTT	CASSFGAVTDTQYF
.	TRBV9	TRBJ1-1	.	TGTGCCAGCAGCGTAGAGAACAGGATGAACACTGAAGCTTTCTTT	CASSVENRMNTEAFF
.	TRBV20-1	TRBJ1-5	.	TGCAGTGCTAGGAGGCACGCAATTGGCAATCAGCCCCAGCATTTT	CSARRHAIGNQPQHF
.	TRBV7-6	TRBJ2-1	.	TGTGCCAGCAGCCTTAGGGGGGGGTTTTACAATGAGCAGTTCTTC	CASSLRGGFYNEQFF
.	TRBV12-3/TRBV12-4	TRBJ2-7	TRBD1	TGTGCCAGCACCTATACCGGGACAGTTGTTCGCGAGCAGTACTTC	CASTYTGTVVREQYF
.	TRBV5-1	TRBJ2-3	TRBD2	TGCGCCAGCAGCTTGGCGGCTAGCGGGGTCACAGATACGCAGTATTTT	CASSLAASGVTDTQYF
few	TRBV7-8	TRBJ2-7	TRBD2	TGTGCCAGCAGCTTACAACTAGCGGGAGTGGGCGAGCAGTACTTC	CASSLQLAGVGEQYF
.	TRBV7-9	TRBJ2-4	TRBD1	TGTGCCAGCAGCTACAGTCCAAGGGGGCTTGGCAAAAACATTCAGTACTTC	CASSYSPRGLGKNIQYF
many	TRBV29-1	TRBJ2-1	.	TGCAGCGTTGTCGGGTTCGGGAACGATGAGCAGTTCTTC	CSVVGFGNDEQFF
.	TRBV6-5	TRBJ1-2	.	TGTGCCAGCAGTTACTCGGCCCAGGGTGGCTACACCTTC	CASSYSAQGGYTF
.	TRBV7-9	TRBJ2-5	TRBD2	TGTGCCAGCGGCCGCGGGGGGGGGGCAACGGGAGAGACCCAGTACTTC	CASGRGGGATGETQYF
.	TRBV2	TRBJ2-5	.	TGTGCCAGCAGTGAAGTGGAGTTGGAGACCCAGTACTTC	CASSEVELETQYF
few	TRBV20-1	TRBJ2-7	TRBD2	TGCAGTGCTAGACCCCCCGGGGGGAAGGGCCTGAGCTTAAACCGTCAGTACTTC	CSARPPGGKGLSLNRQYF
few	TRBV10-2	TRBJ1-1	.	TGCGCCAGCAGTGAGTCGCCCCTGGGCACTGAAGCTTTCTTT	CASSESPLGTEAFF
.	TRBV20-1	TRBJ2-3	TRBD2	TGCAGTGCCCCTAACCTAGCGGGGGGCACAGATACGCAGTATTTT	CSAPNLAGGTDTQYF
.	TRBV7-3	TRBJ1-1	.	TGTGCCAGCAGCTTAGACATTTCATACACTGAAGCTTTCTTT	CASSLDISYTEAFF
few	TRBV12-3/TRBV12-4	TRBJ2-3	TRBD2	TGTGCCAGCAGTTTCTCTAGCGGGGAAGCTACGCAGTATTTT	CASSFSSGEATQYF
.	TRBV7-2	TRBJ1-2	.	TGTGCCAGCAGCTCGGACAGTGCCGGCTACACCTTC	CASSSDSAGYTF
.	TRBV2	TRBJ2-6	TRBD1	TGTGCCGTGGACAGGGTTTCTGGGGCCAACGTCCTGACTTTC	CAVDRVSGANVLTF
.	TRBV3-1	TRBJ2-1	.	TGTGCCAGCAGTCCAACTATGGGCTCCTACAATGAGCAGTTCTTC	CASSPTMGSYNEQFF
.	TRBV7-2	TRBJ2-3	.	TGTGCCAGCAGCTTAGCTCAAAATACGCAGTATTTT	CASSLAQNTQYF
.	TRBV7-6	TRBJ2-1	.	TGTGCCAGCAGCCGTGTGGGGGGGCACTCCTACAATGAGCAGTTCTTC	CASSRVGGHSYNEQFF
few	TRBV12-3/TRBV12-4	TRBJ1-2	.	TGTGCCAGCAGTTCCCGCGGACAGCCATTCTATGGCTACACCTTC	CASSSRGQPFYGYTF
.	TRBV3-1	TRBJ2-1	TRBD2	TGTGCCAGCAGCTGGGTGGTGGGAAGCGGGAGATCACCTGAGCAGTTCTTC	CASSWVVGSGRSPEQFF
.	TRBV24-1	TRBJ2-1	TRBD2	TGTGCCACCAGTGATCAGACTAGCCCCAGGGAGGAGCAGTTCTTC	CATSDQTSPREEQFF
few	TRBV29-1	TRBJ2-7	TRBD1	TGCAGCGTTGTAGACAGGGAAGGTCGGTACGAGCAGTACTTC	CSVVDREGRYEQYF
few	TRBV12-3/TRBV12-4	TRBJ2-1	.	TGTGCCAGCGTCCTACTACCCTACAATGAGCAGTTCTTC	CASVLLPYNEQFF
.	TRBV2	TRBJ2-5	.	TGTGCCAGCAGTCGGTCGTCTGAGCAAGAGACCCAGTACTTC	CASSRSSEQETQYF
.	TRBV12-3/TRBV12-4	TRBJ2-7	.	TGTGCCACCATATCGACAGACTCCTACGAGCAGTACTTC	CATISTDSYEQYF
few	TRBV10-3	TRBJ2-2	TRBD2	TGTGCCATCGGAGGACTAGCGGGAACCGGGGAGCTGTTTTTT	CAIGGLAGTGELFF
.	TRBV6-5	TRBJ2-7	.	TGTGCCAGCAGTTACGGTCCGGAGACCACCACCTACGAGCAGTACTTC	CASSYGPETTTYEQYF
.	TRBV6-1	TRBJ1-1	.	TGTGCCAGCAGAACACAGGAGAACACTGAAGCTTTCTTT	CASRTQENTEAFF
few	TRBV12-3/TRBV12-4	TRBJ1-1	.	TGTGCCAGCACCCCTGGGGGCCAGAATGGTGAAGCTTTCTTT	CASTPGGQNGEAFF
.	TRBV29-1	TRBJ2-1	.	TGCAGCGTTCCCGCTCAAGGGCTCCCAGGACTCTCCTCCTACAATGAGCAGTTCTTC	CSVPAQGLPGLSSYNEQFF
.	TRBV5-1	TRBJ1-2	TRBD1	TGCGCCAGCAGCTCGACAGGGGTGGACTATGGCTACACCTTC	CASSSTGVDYGYTF
few	TRBV20-1	TRBJ2-7	.	TGCAGTGCTATGCGACAGCCGGGGTACGAGCAGTACTTC	CSAMRQPGYEQYF
many	TRBV20-1	TRBJ2-1	.	TGCAGTGCGCTCCTCGCCGCCAGGGGGGACAATGAGCAGTTCTTC	CSALLAARGDNEQFF
few	TRBV7-9	TRBJ2-1	TRBD2	TGTGCCAGCAGCCCCGGGGGGGGTCGAGCCACCAATGAGCAGTTCTTC	CASSPGGGRATNEQFF
.	TRBV3-1	TRBJ2-7	.	TGTGCCAGCAGCCAAGATCCGGGACCCTCCTACGAGCAGTACTTC	CASSQDPGPSYEQYF
.	TRBV12-3/TRBV12-4	TRBJ2-1	.	TGTGCCAGCAGTTTAAGGGTGAGGGTGAGAGGTGAGCAGTTCTTC	CASSLRVRVRGEQFF
few	TRBV6-5	TRBJ2-5	TRBD2	TGTGCCAGCAGTTACCAGCGGGGGGACGGGGAGACCCAGTACTTC	CASSYQRGDGETQYF
.	TRBV2	TRBJ1-5	.	TGTGCCACCAAAGGGGTGGTTTCGGGTCAGCCCCAGCATTTT	CATKGVVSGQPQHF
.	TRBV11-1	TRBJ2-1	.	TGTGCCAGCAGCTTAGAGGCGACTACCCATTTTGAGCAGTTCTTC	CASSLEATTHFEQFF
once	TRBV9	TRBJ2-7	.	TGTGCCAGCAGCGTAGGTCCCCCGGGGGGCCCCTACGAGCAGTACTTC	CASSVGPPGGPYEQYF
.	TRBV5-1	TRBJ1-1	.	TGCGCCAGCAGCTATACCCCATCGGGGGCCACGAAAGCTTTCTTT	CASSYTPSGATKAFF
few	TRBV5-1	TRBJ2-4	.	TGCGCCAGCAGCTTGGATTCGGAAGCGTTTTCAGCCAAAAACATTCAGTACTTC	CASSLDSEAFSAKNIQYF
.	TRBV4-2	TRBJ1-3	.	TGTGCCAGCAGCCAGGACAGACCCTCTGGAAACACCATATATTTT	CASSQDRPSGNTIYF